This T cell receptor beta chain is drawn from a study of T cell clones after liver transplantation. Study in general: Pre-transplant mixed lymphocyte reactions yielded third-party-reactive TCRbeta sequences as comparators for graft-donor-reactive sequences. Blood was drawn pre-transplant, before withdrawal, and after full or failed withdrawal. Study-wide points: These preliminary findings come from unstandardized post-transplant sampling times. Graft donor-reactive T cells may have migrated into the graft rather than being deleted.

The repertoire was sequenced with immunoSEQ multiplex PCR; TCRdb's copy has only in-frame clones and lacks some. The table records tens of thousands of clones, more than 70% of them present only once. Deletions cut 0 bases from V and 2 bases from J, with 11 bases between. From germline, CDR1 is MGHRA and CDR2 YSYEKL. The CDR3 covers 16 residues. Comment on this clone: The target antigen is unknown.

The chain joins TRBV4-1 to TRBJ1-5, with D perhaps TRBD1 (5 bases). The sample was CD4+ T cells from blood, taken at the 22-month timepoint. The TCR was taken from a human patient who received a liver transplant. Some T cells may be transferred from the graft donor. DNA for the CDR3: TGCGCCAGCAGCCAAGAAGGGAGGGGTGGCAATCAGCCCCAGCATTTT. Translation gives CASSQEGRGGNQPQHF.